This T cell receptor (beta chain) was recovered during a study of Tregs in tolerant kidney transplant recipients. Related graft donors supplied nonmyeloablative bone marrow transplants, and mixed chimerism was transient. Assay used: immunoSEQ multiplex PCR; TCRdb lists only in-frame clones, some missing. This repertoire shows approximately 60,000 clones, approximately 89% found once; its top ten account for 3.5% to 4.5%. Overall study results and limits: Biological reproducibility was not directly addressed, but technical replication error appeared minimal. For some patients, primers changed over time, blocking nucleotide-level comparison. Antigen-driven expansion was suggested because donor-specific Tregs expanded more than all Tregs in tolerant patients. Few patients were studied, so findings need validation in larger groups.

Comment on this clone: Its antigen is unknown.

This TCR was recovered from a human patient who received a combined kidney and bone marrow transplant. Some T cells may be graft donor cells. The sample was CD4+ T cells from blood (PBMCs), taken 6 months after the transplant.

The CDR3 DNA reads TGCGCCAGCAGCCAAGTCGGGGGGGGGAAGCCAGATACGCAGTATTTT. It specifies CASSQVGGGKPDTQYF. The chain joins TRBV4-3 to TRBJ2-3, with 8 nucleotides matching TRBD2. Germline V gene sequence: CDR1 LGHNA, CDR2 YSLEER. The CDR3 totals 16 residues. V lost 1 base, J lost 4 bases, and 7 bases stayed unmatched.